Here is one T cell receptor beta chain with its context. Its cognate antigen is unknown. The record originates from a study of shared clonotypes between healthy human individuals. Each unsorted sample relied on roughly 82 million PBMCs as its source of genomic DNA. It was across several immunoSEQ plates that each subset's genomic DNA was evenly split. Unsorted PBMC DNA underwent sequencing on ten immunoSEQ deep assay plates. Measured with immunoSEQ multiplex PCR; TCRdb has only the in-frame clones, and not every one. The table shows approximately 460,000 clones, with 77% occurring only once. Study-wide findings and caveats: Sampling covered blood only; tissue repertoires likely differ.

The CDR3 loop spans 11 amino acids. Germline V CDR1 and CDR2: MDHEN, SYDVKM. Trimming pared 5 bases from V and 5 bases from J, leaving 7 bases between. The receptor's source is a woman in her thirties or forties in good health. Some clones in this sample may be carry-over from other donors' samples. The rearrangement joins TRBV28 to TRBJ2-7, with no clear D. Sequencing used PBMCs. The CDR3 coding sequence is TGTGCCAGCAGTCTTGCCCACGAGCAGTACTTC. This gives the protein CASSLAHEQYF.